These 7 T cell receptor beta chains originate from one sample sequenced in a study of blood T cell repertoires in COVID-19. The protocol was immunoSEQ multiplex PCR, while the TCRdb copy is restricted to in-frame clones and leaves out a portion. This sample has about 140,000 clones; roughly 86% occur once, and the top ten carry 7% to 10%. The specimen was peripheral blood. The source of these receptors is a woman aged 55-75 years with acute or convalescent COVID-19.

The chain is built from TRBV5-1 and TRBJ2-1; 11 nucleotides agree with TRBD2. The V and J ends lost 0 bases and 13 bases, in that order; junction bases with no gene match: 6. Germline lookup yields CDR1 SGHRS and CDR2 YFSETQ. The CDR3 runs to 14 residues. CDR3 residues: CASSLARLAGNQFF. The CDR3 coding sequence is TGCGCCAGCAGCTTGGCCCGACTAGCGGGGAATCAGTTCTTC.

This chain links TRBV6-6 with TRBJ2-7; 13 positions match TRBD2. V lost 8 bases and J lost 1; bases outside the gene matches: 8. Germline V CDR1 and CDR2: MNHNY, SVGAGI (reference sequence). CDR3 length equals 16 residues. This CDR3 is CASYPTGLAGSYEQYF. CDR3 bases: TGTGCCAGCTATCCGACGGGACTAGCGGGGTCCTACGAGCAGTACTTC.

This CDR3 is CASSHPLHRVGANYGYTF. The CDR3 nucleotides read TGTGCCAGCAGTCATCCCCTCCACAGGGTCGGTGCTAACTATGGCTACACCTTC. The chain links TRBV6-2 or TRBV6-3 to TRBJ1-2; D perhaps matches TRBD1 (6 bases). Germline V lookup: CDR1 MNHEY, CDR2 SVGEGT. This CDR3 comprises 18 residues. V shed 5 bases and J shed 0 bases, with 22 bases lying between them.

The chain carries TRBV5-1 and TRBJ2-1; D ambiguous. CDR1 is SGHRS, CDR2 YFSETQ, per germline. The CDR3 spans 17 residues. V gave up 0 bases and J gave up 0 bases, with 13 bases separating them. The chain's CDR3 is CASSLGQASLSYNEQFF. DNA of the CDR3: TGCGCCAGCAGCTTGGGTCAGGCGTCACTCTCCTACAATGAGCAGTTCTTC.

The gene calls are TRBV15 and TRBJ2-2, with TRBD2 matching over 13 bases. The CDR3 loop spans 20 amino acids. The germline V gene encodes CDR1 LNHNV and CDR2 YYDKDF (reference sequence). J was trimmed by 0 bases and V by 2 bases; bases with no gene match: 9. The CDR3 DNA is TGTGCCACCAGCAGACCAACAGGACTAGCGGGGGTCGCGAACACCGGGGAGCTGTTTTTT. Its translation: CATSRPTGLAGVANTGELFF.

The CDR3 is CASSPSLGALYGYTF. CDR3 in DNA: TGTGCCAGCAGCCCCAGCCTGGGGGCGCTCTATGGCTACACCTTC. The chain is built from TRBV3-1 (or the pseudogene TRBV3-2) and TRBJ1-2; D is perhaps TRBD1 (6 bases). CDR1 and CDR2 (germline): LGHDT, YNNKEL (reference sequence). Trimming removed 4 bases at V and 4 bases at J, with 16 bases between. The CDR3 has 15 residues.

The rearrangement uses TRBV19 and TRBJ1-6; 7 bases map to TRBD1. Losses at the gene ends were 4 bases for V and 7 bases for J; bases not matched to a gene: 7. The germline CDR1 and CDR2 sequences are LNHDA and SQIVND (reference sequence). CDR3 length: 15 residues. Here the CDR3 reads CASSTTGVINSPLHF. DNA for the CDR3: TGTGCCAGTAGTACCACAGGGGTTATAAATTCACCCCTCCACTTT.